The following is a T cell receptor (beta chain) sequence with its context. The V end was cut by 6 bases, the J end by 0 bases, with 13 bases between. Germline V gene data show CDR1 as MNHEY and CDR2 as SMNVEV (reference sequence). The CDR3 consists of 15 residues. These data are taken from a study of cytomegalovirus exposure and HLA in healthy donors. Here immunoSEQ multiplex PCR was the method, and the copy in TCRdb shows in-frame clones only, minus some. The sample records 200,000 to 250,000 clones, less than 90% being singletons. The donors were part of the validation cohort, which consisted of more than 90 subjects and was separate from the first cohort of 600 to 850 subjects.

The chain couples TRBV27 to TRBJ2-3; D ambiguous. The origin of this receptor is a woman in her late teens or twenties in good health and CMV-seronegative. Specimen: PBMCs. CDR3 nucleotide sequence: TGTGCCAGCAGGACACAGCTACTAAGCACAGATACGCAGTATTTT. Its translation: CASRTQLLSTDTQYF.